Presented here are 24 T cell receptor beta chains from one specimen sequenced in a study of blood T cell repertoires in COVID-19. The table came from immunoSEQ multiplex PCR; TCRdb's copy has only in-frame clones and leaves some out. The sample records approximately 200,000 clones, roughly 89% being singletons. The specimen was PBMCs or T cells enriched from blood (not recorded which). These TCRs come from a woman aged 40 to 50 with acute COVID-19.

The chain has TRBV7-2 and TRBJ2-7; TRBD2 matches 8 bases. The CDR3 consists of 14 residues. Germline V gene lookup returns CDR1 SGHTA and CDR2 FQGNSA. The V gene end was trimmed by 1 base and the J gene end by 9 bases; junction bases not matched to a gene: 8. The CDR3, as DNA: TGTGCCAGCAGCTTAGGTGGGACTAGTTATGCGCAGTACTTC. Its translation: CASSLGGTSYAQYF.

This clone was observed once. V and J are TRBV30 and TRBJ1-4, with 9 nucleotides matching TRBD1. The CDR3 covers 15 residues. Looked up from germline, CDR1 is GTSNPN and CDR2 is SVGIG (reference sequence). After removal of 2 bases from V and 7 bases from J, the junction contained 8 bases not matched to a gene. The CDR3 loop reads CAWSPLGQGSEKLFF. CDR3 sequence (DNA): TGTGCCTGGAGTCCATTGGGACAGGGAAGTGAAAAACTGTTTTTT.

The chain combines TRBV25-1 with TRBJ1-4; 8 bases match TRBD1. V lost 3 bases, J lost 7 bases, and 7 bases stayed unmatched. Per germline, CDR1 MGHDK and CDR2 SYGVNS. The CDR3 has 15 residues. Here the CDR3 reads CASSDWTGPSEKLFF. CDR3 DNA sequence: TGTGCCAGCAGTGATTGGACAGGGCCGAGTGAAAAACTGTTTTTT. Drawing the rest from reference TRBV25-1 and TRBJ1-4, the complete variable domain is EADIYQTPRYLVIGTGKKITLECSQTMGHDKMYWYQQDPGMELHLIHYSYGVNSTEKGDLSSESTVSRIRTEHFPLTLESARPSHTSQYLCASSDWTGPSEKLFFGSGTQLSVL.

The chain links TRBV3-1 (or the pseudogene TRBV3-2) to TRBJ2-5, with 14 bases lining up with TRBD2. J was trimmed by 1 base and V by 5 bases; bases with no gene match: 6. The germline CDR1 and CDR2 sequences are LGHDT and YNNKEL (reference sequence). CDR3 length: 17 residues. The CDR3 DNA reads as TGTGCCAGCAGCTTGGGACTAGCGGGAGTACCCCAAGAGACCCAGTACTTC. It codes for CASSLGLAGVPQETQYF.

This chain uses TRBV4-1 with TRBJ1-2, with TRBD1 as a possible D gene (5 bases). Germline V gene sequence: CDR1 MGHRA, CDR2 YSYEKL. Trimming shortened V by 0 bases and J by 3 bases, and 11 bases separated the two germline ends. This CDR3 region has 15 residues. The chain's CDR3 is CASSQEVRGDYGYTF. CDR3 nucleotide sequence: TGCGCCAGCAGCCAAGAAGTTAGGGGCGACTATGGCTACACCTTC.

CDR3 loop: CASSLANTEAFF. The DNA of the CDR3 is TGTGCCAGCAGCTTAGCAAACACTGAAGCTTTCTTT. V is TRBV11-2 and J is TRBJ1-1, with D hard to call. Trimming took 1 base from V and 2 from J, leaving 2 bases between them. Germline lookup yields CDR1 SGHAT and CDR2 FQNNGV. The CDR3 length is 12 residues.

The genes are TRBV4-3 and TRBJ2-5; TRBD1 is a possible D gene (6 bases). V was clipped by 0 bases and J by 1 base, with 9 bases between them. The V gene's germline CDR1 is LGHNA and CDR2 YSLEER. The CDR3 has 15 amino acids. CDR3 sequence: CASSQDRGFQETQYF. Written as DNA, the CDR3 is TGCGCCAGCAGCCAAGACAGGGGCTTCCAAGAGACCCAGTACTTC.

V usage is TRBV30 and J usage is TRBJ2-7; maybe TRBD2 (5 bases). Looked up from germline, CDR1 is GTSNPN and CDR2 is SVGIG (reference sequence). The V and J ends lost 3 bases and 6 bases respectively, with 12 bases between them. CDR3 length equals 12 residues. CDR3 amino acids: CAWRASKLEQYF. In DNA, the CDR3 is TGTGCCTGGAGGGCTAGCAAACTCGAGCAGTACTTC.

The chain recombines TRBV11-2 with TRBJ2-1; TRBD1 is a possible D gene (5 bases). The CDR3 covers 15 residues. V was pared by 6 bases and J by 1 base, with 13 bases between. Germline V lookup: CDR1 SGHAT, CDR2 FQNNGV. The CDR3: CASSYRQLSYNEQFF. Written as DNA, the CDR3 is TGTGCCAGCAGTTACCGACAGCTGTCCTACAATGAGCAGTTCTTC.

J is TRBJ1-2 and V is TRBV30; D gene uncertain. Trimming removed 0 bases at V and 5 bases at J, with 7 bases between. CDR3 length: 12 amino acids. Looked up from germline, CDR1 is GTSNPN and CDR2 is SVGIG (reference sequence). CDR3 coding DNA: TGTGCCTGGAGTGTACGAGGGTATGGCTACACCTTC. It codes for CAWSVRGYGYTF. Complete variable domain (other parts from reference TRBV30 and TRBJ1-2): SQTIHQWPATLVQPVGSPLSLECTVEGTSNPNLYWYRQAAGRGLQLLFYSVGIGQISSEVPQNLSASRPQDRQFILSSKKLLLSDSGFYLCAWSVRGYGYTFGSGTRLTVV.

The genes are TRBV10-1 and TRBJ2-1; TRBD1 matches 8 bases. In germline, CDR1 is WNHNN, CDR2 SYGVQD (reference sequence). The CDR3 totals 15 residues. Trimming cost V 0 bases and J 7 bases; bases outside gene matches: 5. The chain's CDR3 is CASSESNRGENEQFF. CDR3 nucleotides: TGCGCCAGCAGTGAGTCGAACAGGGGGGAAAATGAGCAGTTCTTC.

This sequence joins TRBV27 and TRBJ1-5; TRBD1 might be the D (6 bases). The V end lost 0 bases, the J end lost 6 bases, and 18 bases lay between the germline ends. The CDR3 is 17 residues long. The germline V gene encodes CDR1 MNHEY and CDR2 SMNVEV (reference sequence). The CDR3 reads CASSLSNDLTGSQPQHF. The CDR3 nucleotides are TGTGCCAGCAGTTTATCAAACGACCTGACAGGCAGTCAGCCCCAGCATTTT.

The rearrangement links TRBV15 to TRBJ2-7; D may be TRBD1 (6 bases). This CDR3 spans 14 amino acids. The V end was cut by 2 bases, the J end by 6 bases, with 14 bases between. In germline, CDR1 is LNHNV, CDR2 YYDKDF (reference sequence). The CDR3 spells CATSRPKQGSEQYF. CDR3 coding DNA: TGTGCCACCAGCAGACCCAAACAGGGTTCCGAGCAGTACTTC. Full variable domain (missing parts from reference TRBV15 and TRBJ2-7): DAMVIQNPRYQVTQFGKPVTLSCSQTLNHNVMYWYQQKSSQAPKLLFHYYDKDFNNEADTPDNFQSRRPNTSFCFLDIRSPGLGDTAMYLCATSRPKQGSEQYFGPGTRLTVT.

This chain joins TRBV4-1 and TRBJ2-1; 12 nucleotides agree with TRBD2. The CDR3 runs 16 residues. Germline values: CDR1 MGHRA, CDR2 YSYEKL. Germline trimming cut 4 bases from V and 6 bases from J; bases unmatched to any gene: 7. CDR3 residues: CASSPSTSGRRNEQFF. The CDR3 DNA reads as TGCGCCAGCAGCCCCTCGACTAGCGGGAGACGCAATGAGCAGTTCTTC.

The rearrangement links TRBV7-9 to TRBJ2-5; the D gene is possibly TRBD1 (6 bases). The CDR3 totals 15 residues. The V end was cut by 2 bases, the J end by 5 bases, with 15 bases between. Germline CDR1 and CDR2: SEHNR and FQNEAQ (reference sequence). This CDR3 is CASSLIGRGGETQYF. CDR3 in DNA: TGTGCCAGCAGCTTAATAGGCAGGGGTGGGGAGACCCAGTACTTC. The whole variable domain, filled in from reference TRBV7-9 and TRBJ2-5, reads DTGVSQNPRHKITKRGQNVTFRCDPISEHNRLYWYRQTLGQGPEFLTYFQNEAQLEKSRLLSDRFSAERPKGSFSTLEIQRTEQGDSAMYLCASSLIGRGGETQYFGPGTRLLVL.

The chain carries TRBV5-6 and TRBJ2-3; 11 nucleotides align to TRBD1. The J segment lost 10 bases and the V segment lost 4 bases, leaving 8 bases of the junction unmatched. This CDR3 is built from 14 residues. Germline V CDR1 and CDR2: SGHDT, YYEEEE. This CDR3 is CASSLRTGGFAQYF. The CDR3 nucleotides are TGTGCCAGCAGCCTTAGGACAGGGGGCTTTGCGCAGTATTTT.

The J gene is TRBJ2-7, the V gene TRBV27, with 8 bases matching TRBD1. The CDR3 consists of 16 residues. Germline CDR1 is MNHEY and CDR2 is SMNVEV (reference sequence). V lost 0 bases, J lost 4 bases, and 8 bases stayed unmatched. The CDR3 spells CASSLSGQGFLYEQYF. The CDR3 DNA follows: TGTGCCAGCAGTTTATCCGGACAGGGATTCCTGTACGAGCAGTACTTC.

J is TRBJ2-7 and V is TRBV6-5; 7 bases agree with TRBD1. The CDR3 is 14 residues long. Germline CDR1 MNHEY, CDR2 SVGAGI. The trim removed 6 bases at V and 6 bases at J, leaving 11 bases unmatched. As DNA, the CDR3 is TGTGCCAGCAGACCCCTGACAGGGTCCCGCGAGCAGTACTTC. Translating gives CASRPLTGSREQYF.

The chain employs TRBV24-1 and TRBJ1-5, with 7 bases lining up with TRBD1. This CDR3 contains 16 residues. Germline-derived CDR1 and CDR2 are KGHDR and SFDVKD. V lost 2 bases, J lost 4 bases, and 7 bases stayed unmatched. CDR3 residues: CATSDSSSGQNQPQHF. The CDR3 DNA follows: TGTGCCACCAGTGATTCTTCATCGGGACAGAATCAGCCCCAGCATTTT.

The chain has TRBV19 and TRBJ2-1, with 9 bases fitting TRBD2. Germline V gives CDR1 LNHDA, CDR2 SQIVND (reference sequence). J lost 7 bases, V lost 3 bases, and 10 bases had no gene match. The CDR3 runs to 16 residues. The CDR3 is CASSMVSGSAGNEQFF. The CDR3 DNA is TGTGCCAGTAGTATGGTTAGCGGGAGCGCCGGGAATGAGCAGTTCTTC.

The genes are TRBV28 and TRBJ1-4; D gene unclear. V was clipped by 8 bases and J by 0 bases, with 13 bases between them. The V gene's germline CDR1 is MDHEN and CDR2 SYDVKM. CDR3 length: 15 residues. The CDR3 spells CASRGRTATNEKLFF. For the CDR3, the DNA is TGTGCCAGCCGCGGAAGGACTGCAACTAATGAAAAACTGTTTTTT.

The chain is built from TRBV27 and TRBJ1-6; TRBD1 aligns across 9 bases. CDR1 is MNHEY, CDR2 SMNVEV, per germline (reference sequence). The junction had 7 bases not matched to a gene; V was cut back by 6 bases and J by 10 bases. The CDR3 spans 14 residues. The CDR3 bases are TGTGCCAGCAGCTCGGACAGGGGTGGCTCACCCCTCCACTTT. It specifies CASSSDRGGSPLHF.

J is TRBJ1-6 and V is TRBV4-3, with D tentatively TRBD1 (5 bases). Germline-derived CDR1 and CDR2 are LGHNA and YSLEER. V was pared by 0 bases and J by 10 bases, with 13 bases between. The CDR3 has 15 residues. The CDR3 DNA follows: TGCGCCAGCAGCCAAGATCGGGGGTTAGGGTCACCCCTCCACTTT. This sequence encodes CASSQDRGLGSPLHF.

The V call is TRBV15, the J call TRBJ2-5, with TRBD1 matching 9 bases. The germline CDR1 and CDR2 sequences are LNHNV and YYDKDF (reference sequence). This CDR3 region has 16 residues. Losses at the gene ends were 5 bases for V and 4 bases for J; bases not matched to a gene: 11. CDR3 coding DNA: TGTGCCACCAGCTTAACGATACAGGGGGCTGTAGAGACCCAGTACTTC. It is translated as CATSLTIQGAVETQYF. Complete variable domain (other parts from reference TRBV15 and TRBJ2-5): DAMVIQNPRYQVTQFGKPVTLSCSQTLNHNVMYWYQQKSSQAPKLLFHYYDKDFNNEADTPDNFQSRRPNTSFCFLDIRSPGLGDTAMYLCATSLTIQGAVETQYFGPGTRLLVL.